Each of the 21 T cell receptor beta chains below was sequenced from the same sample in a study of breast tumors, draining lymph nodes, adjacent tissues. Breast cancer patients provided tissue from their axillary draining lymph nodes. From the multiplex PCR reads, TCRdb called clonotypes with MiXCR, one entry per CDR3 protein. The sample consists of roughly 110,000 distinct CDR3 sequences, around 30% of them appearing once. Sequencing was done on a sample of axillary lymph node tissue. The receptor set was obtained from a female donor with breast cancer. Some clones in this sample may be carry-over from other donors' samples.

About this clonotype itself: The limits of the CDR3 on the DNA are not certain, so only TCRdb's listed CDR3 is given. This chain's CDR3 is CASSSSAYICSASVGTQRAGTQYF. J is TRBJ2-5 and V is TRBV7-9; the table's D call, TRBD2, has no DNA check behind it. The CDR3 is 24 amino acids long, termini counted. Germline V gene data show CDR1 as SEHNR and CDR2 as FQNEAQ (reference sequence).

This clonotype occurred a few times. The V gene is TRBV3-1, the J gene TRBJ1-1; TRBD1 agrees at 7 bases. V lost 1 base and J lost 5; bases outside the gene matches: 4. This CDR3 has 14 amino acids. Germline V lookup: CDR1 LGHDT, CDR2 YNNKEL (reference sequence). CDR3: CASSQGGGRTEAFF. DNA for the CDR3: TGTGCCAGCAGCCAAGGAGGGGGCAGGACTGAAGCTTTCTTT.

The V and J genes are TRBV20-1 and TRBJ1-1; D is ambiguous. There are 13 residues in the CDR3. Germline V lookup: CDR1 DFQATT, CDR2 SNEGSKA (reference sequence). The germline V and J ends were trimmed by 4 bases and 0 bases, with 9 bases remaining between them. In DNA form, the CDR3 reads TGCAGTGCTATTAGGACGGTGAACACTGAAGCTTTCTTT. It codes for CSAIRTVNTEAFF.

This clonotype was seen at least ten times. The gene calls are TRBV19 and TRBJ1-3, with TRBD1 identical over 7 bases. The CDR3 length is 14 residues. Germline V gives CDR1 LNHDA, CDR2 SQIVND (reference sequence). J gave up 0 bases and V 5 bases, and 1 base lay outside the gene matches. In DNA, the CDR3 is TGTGCCAGTAGTGGACAGGCCTCTGGAAACACCATATATTTT. Translating it yields CASSGQASGNTIYF.

Of note for this clonotype: A much larger clone lies one base from this, so it may be a read error. V and J are TRBV20-1 and TRBJ2-1, with 8 positions matching TRBD2. This CDR3 comprises 14 residues. The V gene's germline CDR1 is DFQATT and CDR2 SNEGSKA (reference sequence). This CDR3 reads CSARGSGNYTEQFF. The CDR3 DNA is TGCAGTGCTAGAGGTAGCGGGAACTACACTGAGCAGTTCTTC.

This clonotype occurred many times. J is TRBJ2-1 and V is TRBV5-1; 9 nucleotides match TRBD1. In germline, CDR1 is SGHRS, CDR2 YFSETQ. The V gene end was trimmed by 4 bases and the J gene end by 12 bases; junction bases not matched to a gene: 14. The CDR3 is 15 residues long. CDR3 loop: CASSLGDREGSGQFF. CDR3 nucleotides: TGCGCCAGCAGCCTAGGGGACAGGGAAGGGTCGGGGCAGTTCTTC.

This clonotype appeared many times. Given a much more abundant clone one base away, this may be a read error. The rearrangement uses TRBV20-1 and TRBJ1-2; 8 nucleotides align to TRBD1. This CDR3 contains 13 residues. The ends lost 6 bases at V and 10 bases at J; junction bases unmatched: 13. Germline CDR1 and CDR2: DFQATT and SNEGSKA (reference sequence). CDR3 bases: TGCAGTGCGTCCGGACAGGGTGTAGATGCCTACACCTTC. It encodes CSASGQGVDAYTF.

With respect to this clonotype: Without the conserved terminal phenylalanine or tryptophan, this CDR3 likely stems from a read error. The chain recombines TRBV9 with TRBJ1-1; a weak D match, TRBD1 (5 bases). CDR1 is SGDLS and CDR2 is YYNGEE in the germline V gene. The CDR3 consists of 17 residues. V was clipped by 3 bases and J by 3 bases, with 21 bases between them. CDR3 residues: CASSAEGWGNLDTEAFC. CDR3 DNA sequence: TGTGCCAGCAGCGCCGAGGGGTGGGGGAACCTTGACACTGAAGCTTTCTGT.

This chain connects TRBV20-1 to TRBJ2-7; D is tentatively TRBD1 or TRBD2 (6 bases each). This CDR3 contains 17 residues. CDR1 is DFQATT and CDR2 is SNEGSKA in the germline V gene (reference sequence). V lost 0 bases, J lost 6 bases, and 24 bases lay in between. Here the CDR3 reads CSARDAGRQAASGEQYF. The CDR3 DNA reads TGCAGTGCTAGAGATGCGGGAAGACAGGCAGCAAGTGGCGAGCAGTACTTC.

This clonotype was counted many times. This chain links TRBV7-2 with TRBJ1-2; tentatively, D is TRBD1 (5 bases). V lost 8 bases and J lost 3, with 16 bases in between. The germline gives CDR1 SGHTA, CDR2 FQGNSA. The CDR3 length is 14 residues. The CDR3 nucleotides read TGTGCCAGCCGCCCGGCAGGGTCGGACTATGGCTACACCTTC. Protein sequence: CASRPAGSDYGYTF. Variable domain in full (rest from reference TRBV7-2 and TRBJ1-2): GAGVSQSPSNKVTEKGKDVELRCDPISGHTALYWYRQSLGQGLEFLIYFQGNSAPDKSGLPSDRFSAERTGGSVSTLTIQRTQQEDSAVYLCASRPAGSDYGYTFGSGTRLTVV.

Ten or more counts support this clonotype. The J gene is TRBJ2-2, the V gene TRBV27; 8 bases are a match to TRBD1. Germline V lookup: CDR1 MNHEY, CDR2 SMNVEV (reference sequence). The V segment lost 5 bases and the J segment 0 bases; nucleotides outside the gene matches: 5. This CDR3 is built from 16 residues. The CDR3 nucleotides are TGTGCCAGCAGTCCCGGGACAGGAACGAACACCGGGGAGCTGTTTTTT. Protein: CASSPGTGTNTGELFF.

This clonotype has a handful of counts. This chain uses TRBV28 with TRBJ2-3, with 9 bases identical to TRBD2. The CDR3 runs 14 residues. CDR1 and CDR2 (germline): MDHEN, SYDVKM. V trimming: 6 bases; J trimming: 3 bases; junction bases outside the gene matches: 4. The DNA for the CDR3 is TGTGCCAGCAGGCTCACTAGCGGGACAGATACGCAGTATTTT. As protein: CASRLTSGTDTQYF.

This clonotype was picked up many times. The J gene is TRBJ2-7, the V gene TRBV6-2 or TRBV6-3, with TRBD1 identical over 7 bases. CDR1 and CDR2 (germline): MNHEY, SVGEGT. V gave up 7 bases and J gave up 3 bases; unmatched junction bases: 12. The CDR3 is 15 amino acids. The CDR3 sequence is CASNPLQGIGYEQYF. DNA of the CDR3: TGTGCCAGCAACCCGCTACAGGGGATAGGCTACGAGCAGTACTTC.

This chain uses TRBV10-3 with TRBJ1-5; possibly TRBD1 for D (5 bases). The CDR3 runs 15 residues. Germline lookup yields CDR1 ENHRY and CDR2 SYGVKD. The ends were cut back, 3 bases at V and 0 bases at J, with 9 bases in the middle. In DNA form, the CDR3 reads TGTGCCATCAGTGAAGGGGTCAATAGCAATCAGCCCCAGCATTTT. Protein product: CAISEGVNSNQPQHF.

This clonotype was detected ten times or more. This sequence joins TRBV20-1 and TRBJ2-5, with D unclear. In germline, CDR1 is DFQATT, CDR2 SNEGSKA (reference sequence). Trimming shortened V by 7 bases and J by 3 bases, and 9 bases separated the two germline ends. There are 11 residues in the CDR3. In DNA, the CDR3 is TGCAGTGTCCGGACCGAAGAGACCCAGTACTTC. This encodes CSVRTEETQYF.

This clonotype occurred many times. V is TRBV12-3 or TRBV12-4 and J is TRBJ2-1, with 13 bases fitting TRBD2. This CDR3 has 16 amino acids. J lost 5 bases, V lost 4 bases, and 5 bases had no gene match. CDR3 loop: CASSSGLAGTHNEQFF. The DNA for the CDR3 is TGTGCCAGCAGTTCGGGACTAGCGGGGACTCACAATGAGCAGTTCTTC.

This clonotype appeared many times. The gene calls are TRBV7-2 and TRBJ1-6, with 7 bases lining up with TRBD1. V shed 4 bases, J shed 4 bases, and the junction held 1 base outside the gene matches. This CDR3 has 14 amino acids. Germline V gives CDR1 SGHTA, CDR2 FQGNSA. The CDR3 DNA follows: TGTGCCAGCAGCTCGGGACAGTATAATTCACCCCTCCACTTT. This gives the protein CASSSGQYNSPLHF.

This clonotype was observed at least ten times. The chain couples TRBV19 to TRBJ2-5, with D possibly matching TRBD1 (6 bases). Germline V CDR1 and CDR2: LNHDA, SQIVND (reference sequence). V shed 6 bases and J shed 5 bases, with 19 bases lying between them. CDR3 length equals 15 residues. CDR3 in amino acids: CASSSDSLGSETQYF. CDR3 DNA: TGTGCCAGTAGCTCGGACAGCCTGGGGTCGGAGACCCAGTACTTC.

This clonotype was found many times. The chain carries TRBV5-5 and TRBJ1-6; D gene unclear. This CDR3 is built from 14 residues. Deletions cut 5 bases from V and 7 bases from J, with 13 bases between. Per the germline V gene, CDR1 is SGHKS and CDR2 is YYEKEE (reference sequence). The CDR3 is CASSEPQWNSPLHF. In DNA form, the CDR3 reads TGTGCCAGCAGTGAACCTCAGTGGAATTCACCCCTCCACTTT.

This clonotype was recorded a few times. V usage is TRBV15 and J usage is TRBJ1-1; unclear D gene. The CDR3 is 14 residues long. Trimming shortened V by 1 base and J by 2 bases, and 8 bases separated the two germline ends. The germline gives CDR1 LNHNV, CDR2 YYDKDF (reference sequence). In DNA form, the CDR3 reads TGTGCCACCAGCAGAGTGTCCTATAACACTGAAGCTTTCTTT. Its translation: CATSRVSYNTEAFF.

This clonotype was seen a few times. This chain uses TRBV10-3 with TRBJ1-2; 7 nucleotides align to TRBD1. CDR1 ENHRY and CDR2 SYGVKD come from the germline V gene. The CDR3 contains 15 residues. V dropped 7 bases and J dropped 6; count of bases not matched to a gene: 14. The CDR3 protein is CAITLSWQGVDGYTF. The CDR3 region has the DNA TGTGCCATCACCCTCTCTTGGCAGGGGGTAGATGGCTACACCTTC.